This TCR beta chain was captured in a study of shared clonotypes between healthy human individuals. Study-wide results and limits: Relative to memory subsets, naive subsets generally showed larger estimated richness.

About this clone itself: Antigen specificity is unknown.

TCRdb keeps only in-frame clones here, not all; method: immunoSEQ multiplex PCR. The table lists approximately 2,000,000 clones, approximately 92% of them singletons, with more than 1.5% in the top ten. CDR1 is KGHSH, CDR2 LQKENI, per germline. The CDR3 sequence is 17 residues long. Trimming shortened V by 2 bases and J by 5 bases, and 21 bases separated the two germline ends. Positively selected for CCR7, the CD45RO-negative cells used as naive CD8 cells excluded terminally differentiated effector memory CD45RA+ cells. This rearrangement joins TRBV18 to TRBJ2-5; D could derive from TRBD1 or TRBD2 (6 bases each). The sequence derives from a man aged 18 to 29 in good health. Some clones in this sample may be carry-over from other donors' samples. The sequenced sample was naive CD8+ T cells from PBMCs. CDR3 residues: CASSPSDGSTGRETQYF. The CDR3 DNA is TGTGCCAGCTCACCAAGCGATGGCTCTACAGGGAGGGAGACCCAGTACTTC.